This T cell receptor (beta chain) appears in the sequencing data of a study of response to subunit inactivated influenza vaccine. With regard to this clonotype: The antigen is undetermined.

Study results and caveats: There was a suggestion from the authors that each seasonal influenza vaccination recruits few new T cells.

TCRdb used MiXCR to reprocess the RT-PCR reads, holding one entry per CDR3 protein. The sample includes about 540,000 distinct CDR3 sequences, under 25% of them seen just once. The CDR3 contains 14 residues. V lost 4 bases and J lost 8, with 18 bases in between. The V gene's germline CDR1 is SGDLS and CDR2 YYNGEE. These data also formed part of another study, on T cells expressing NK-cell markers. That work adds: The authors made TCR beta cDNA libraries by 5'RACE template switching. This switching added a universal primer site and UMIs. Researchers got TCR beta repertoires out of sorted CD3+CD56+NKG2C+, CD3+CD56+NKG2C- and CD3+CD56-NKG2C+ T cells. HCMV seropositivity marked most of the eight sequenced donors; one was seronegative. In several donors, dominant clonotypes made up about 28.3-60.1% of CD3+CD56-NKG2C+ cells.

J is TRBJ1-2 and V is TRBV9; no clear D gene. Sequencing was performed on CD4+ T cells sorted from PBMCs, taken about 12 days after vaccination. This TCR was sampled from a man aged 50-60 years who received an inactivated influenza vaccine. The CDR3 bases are TGTGCCAGCAGCCTAGTCCCCCCCGGAACCGGCTACACCTTC. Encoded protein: CASSLVPPGTGYTF.